The 6 T cell receptor beta chains below all came from one sample that was sequenced in a study of neoadjuvant anti-PD-1 for oral cavity cancer. The repertoire was sequenced with immunoSEQ multiplex PCR; TCRdb's copy has only in-frame clones and lacks some. The table lists 7,000 to 8,000 clones, roughly three fifths of them singletons. Stated time point: after neoadjuvant nivolumab, at surgical resection. The specimen was PBMCs, collected after nivolumab (anti-PD-1) treatment. The receptor set was obtained from a person between 40 and 79 years old with oral cavity squamous cell carcinoma.

The chain links TRBV25-1 to TRBJ1-2, with a weak D call TRBD1 (6 bases). V was trimmed by 4 bases and J by 2 bases, leaving 14 bases between them. From germline, CDR1 is MGHDK and CDR2 SYGVNS. CDR3 length equals 15 residues. In DNA, the CDR3 is TGTGCCAGCAGTGGCCGGGACACATCAAACTATGGCTACACCTTC. Protein: CASSGRDTSNYGYTF.

This clone has only a few counts. This chain links TRBV6-1 with TRBJ1-5; D might be TRBD1 (5 bases). The CDR3 runs to 14 residues. With 2 bases removed from V and 3 bases from J, the gap between germline ends came to 8 bases. Germline V gene lookup returns CDR1 MNHNS and CDR2 SASEGT. Written as DNA, the CDR3 is TGTGCCAGCAGTGAACTGGGGCTCAATCAGCCCCAGCATTTT. As protein: CASSELGLNQPQHF.

The rearrangement uses TRBV10-2 and TRBJ1-1; 9 nucleotides align to TRBD1. The V gene end was trimmed by 8 bases and the J gene end by 3 bases; junction bases not matched to a gene: 1. Per the germline V gene, CDR1 is WSHSY and CDR2 is SAAADI. The CDR3 has 12 residues. CDR3 sequence: CASRTGDTEAFF. CDR3 coding DNA: TGCGCCAGCCGGACAGGGGACACTGAAGCTTTCTTT.

This clone occurred a few times. The rearrangement uses TRBV4-3 and TRBJ1-1; D unresolved. This CDR3 region has 13 residues. The germline V gene encodes CDR1 LGHNA and CDR2 YSLEER. V gave up 1 base and J gave up 7 bases, with 10 bases separating them. The CDR3 DNA sequence: TGCGCCAGCAGCCAAGGGCGGGGTTTTGAAGCTTTCTTT. Translating gives CASSQGRGFEAFF.

This chain connects TRBV5-5 to TRBJ1-1; a possible D gene is TRBD1 (5 bases). Trimming took off 4 bases at V and 1 base at J, with 11 bases between the two ends. This CDR3 is 14 amino acids long. Per the germline V gene, CDR1 is SGHKS and CDR2 is YYEKEE (reference sequence). In DNA form, the CDR3 reads TGTGCCAGCAGCCCCGGGGGGGGGAACACTGAAGCTTTCTTT. It specifies CASSPGGGNTEAFF.

This clone has only one observation. The rearrangement joins TRBV7-2 to TRBJ1-2; weak D call: TRBD1 (5 bases). The CDR3 contains 13 residues. From germline, CDR1 is SGHTA and CDR2 FQGNSA. V gave up 3 bases and J gave up 4 bases, with 9 bases separating them. CDR3 residues: CASSLGTVYGYTF. The CDR3 coding sequence is TGTGCCAGCAGCTTGGGGACGGTCTATGGCTACACCTTC. The full variable domain, its missing parts supplied by reference TRBV7-2 and TRBJ1-2, is GAGVSQSPSNKVTEKGKDVELRCDPISGHTALYWYRQSLGQGLEFLIYFQGNSAPDKSGLPSDRFSAERTGGSVSTLTIQRTQQEDSAVYLCASSLGTVYGYTFGSGTRLTVV.